One sample yielded the 16 T cell receptor beta chains listed below, sequenced in a study of cytomegalovirus exposure and HLA in healthy donors (TCRdb year 2017). Library preparation employed the immunoSEQ multiplex PCR assay. The multiplex PCR relied on a mix of 60 forward primers for TCR Vbeta segments and 13 reverse primers for TCR Jbeta segments. TCRdb carries this immuneACCESS record with in-frame sequences only. Its versions omit some clonotypes, under half of them owing to an unresolved V gene in the studies checked, with the rest unexplained. The sample data list about 170,000 clones, and over 65% of these were observed just once. The biggest ten clones account for around 1.5% of the sample. Sequencing was done on a sample of PBMCs. The receptor source for this set is a woman aged 25 to 45 in good health and CMV-seropositive.

CDR3 region: CASSTRKQATNEKLFF. CDR3 DNA sequence: TGTGCCAGCAGCACCCGGAAACAGGCAACTAATGAAAAACTGTTTTTT. The V call is TRBV5-6, the J call TRBJ1-4; D perhaps matches TRBD1 (5 bases). Per germline, CDR1 SGHDT and CDR2 YYEEEE. The ends were cut back, 4 bases at V and 0 bases at J, with 13 bases in the middle. The CDR3 covers 16 residues.

V usage is TRBV7-8 and J usage is TRBJ1-5; no firm D call. CDR3 size: 15 residues. The V end lost 0 bases, the J end lost 5 bases, and 11 bases lay between the germline ends. Germline values: CDR1 SGHVS, CDR2 FQNEAQ. CDR3: CASSLAGREDQPQHF. The CDR3 DNA reads as TGTGCCAGCAGCTTAGCAGGGAGGGAGGATCAGCCCCAGCATTTT.

This clone has a single count. V gene TRBV11-3 combines with J gene TRBJ2-1, with 7 bases aligning to TRBD1. The CDR3 has 14 amino acids. Germline values: CDR1 SGHNT, CDR2 YENEEA. Trimming cost V 6 bases and J 4 bases; bases outside gene matches: 6. The CDR3 sequence is CASRDRDSYNEQFF. The CDR3 nucleotides are TGTGCCAGCAGGGACCGGGACAGTTACAATGAGCAGTTCTTC.

The CDR3, as DNA: TGCAGGGACAGAAGCAATCAGCCCCAGCATTTT. Amino acid sequence: CRDRSNQPQHF. The chain has TRBV20-1 and TRBJ1-5; D may be TRBD1 (6 bases). The germline CDR1 and CDR2 sequences are DFQATT and SNEGSKA (reference sequence). The CDR3 runs 11 residues.

This chain joins TRBV28 and TRBJ1-1; D is undetermined. CDR3 length: 16 residues. The germline V gene has CDR1 MDHEN and CDR2 SYDVKM. V gave up 6 bases and J gave up 2 bases, with 19 bases separating them. The CDR3 bases are TGTGCCAGCAGCACCCCGACGCCGGGAGGCAACACTGAAGCTTTCTTT. It translates to CASSTPTPGGNTEAFF.

This clone was found once. The chain combines TRBV30 with TRBJ2-7; TRBD2 agrees at 8 bases. With V trimmed by 1 base and J by 3 bases, 11 bases remained unmatched. Germline V gives CDR1 GTSNPN, CDR2 SVGIG (reference sequence). CDR3 size: 16 residues. The CDR3 DNA sequence: TGTGCCTGGAGTGCACTCGGCGGAGCGGGAGTCTACGAGCAGTACTTC. It encodes CAWSALGGAGVYEQYF.

The rearrangement joins TRBV5-8 to TRBJ1-4; the D gene is possibly TRBD1 (5 bases). Germline CDR1 and CDR2: SGHTS and YDEGEE. This CDR3 is 15 amino acids long. V lost 5 bases and J 5 bases, leaving 16 bases between the germline ends. CDR3 nucleotides: TGTGCCAGCAGTTTAACGTCGGGGGGGAATGAAAAACTGTTTTTT. It translates to CASSLTSGGNEKLFF.

The chain uses TRBV27 and TRBJ2-7; a weak D match, TRBD1 (7 bases). Germline loops: CDR1 MNHEY, CDR2 SMNVEV (reference sequence). The CDR3 is 15 residues long. V was cut by 2 bases and J by 4 bases, with 15 bases left in between. The CDR3: CASSLRAGGGYEQYF. The CDR3 coding sequence is TGTGCCAGCAGTTTAAGAGCAGGGGGAGGATACGAGCAGTACTTC.

This clone came up once. This chain joins TRBV10-3 and TRBJ2-2; TRBD1 matches at 8 bases. The germline gives CDR1 ENHRY, CDR2 SYGVKD. V trimming: 6 bases; J trimming: 5 bases; junction bases outside the gene matches: 11. This CDR3 is 16 amino acids long. This chain's CDR3 is CAIRGTGQGRTGELFF. In DNA, the CDR3 is TGTGCCATCAGGGGAACTGGACAGGGAAGGACCGGGGAGCTGTTTTTT.

The chain uses TRBV10-1 and TRBJ1-3; maybe TRBD1 (6 bases). The germline V gene has CDR1 WNHNN and CDR2 SYGVQD (reference sequence). V was shortened by 4 bases and J by 4 bases, with 11 bases between the two germline ends. The CDR3 runs 14 residues. In nucleotides, the CDR3 is TGCGCCAGCAGTGGGACAGTCTCGGGAAACACCATATATTTT. Amino acid sequence: CASSGTVSGNTIYF.

The chain combines TRBV30 with TRBJ1-1, with D possibly matching TRBD1 (5 bases). V lost 4 bases and J 0 bases, leaving 12 bases between the germline ends. This CDR3 spans 14 amino acids. Germline values: CDR1 GTSNPN, CDR2 SVGIG (reference sequence). The CDR3 DNA sequence: TGTGCCTGGAACTGGGCAGGGCTGAACACTGAAGCTTTCTTT. It specifies CAWNWAGLNTEAFF.

V and J are TRBV5-6 and TRBJ1-4; 7 bases are shared with TRBD1. Looked up from germline, CDR1 is SGHDT and CDR2 is YYEEEE. After removal of 0 bases from V and 0 bases from J, the junction contained 8 bases not matched to a gene. The CDR3 totals 18 residues. The CDR3 DNA reads TGTGCCAGCAGCTTGGCCGGGACAGCCCTATCAACTAATGAAAAACTGTTTTTT. It specifies CASSLAGTALSTNEKLFF.

This chain connects TRBV7-6 to TRBJ1-3; 9 bases are shared with TRBD1. The germline V gene has CDR1 SGHVS and CDR2 FNYEAQ. The CDR3 totals 16 residues. Trimming at V came to 5 bases and at J to 0 bases, leaving 5 bases not matched to a gene. CDR3 coding DNA: TGTGCCAGCAGCCAGTACAGGGGGCCCTCTGGAAACACCATATATTTT. This gives the protein CASSQYRGPSGNTIYF.

The chain carries TRBV7-2 and TRBJ2-7; D unclear. Germline V gives CDR1 SGHTA, CDR2 FQGNSA. The germline V and J ends were trimmed by 1 base and 0 bases, with 7 bases remaining between them. The CDR3 has 14 residues. This chain's CDR3 is CASSLGGFSYEQYF. CDR3 DNA sequence: TGTGCCAGCAGCTTAGGCGGCTTCTCCTACGAGCAGTACTTC.

The CDR3 region has the DNA TGTGCCAGCGGGAGGGACACAGATACGCAGTATTTT. It is translated as CASGRDTDTQYF. The chain combines TRBV5-4 with TRBJ2-3; 7 nucleotides agree with TRBD2. This CDR3 comprises 12 residues. V was pared by 7 bases and J by 2 bases, with 1 base of the junction left unmatched. Per the germline V gene, CDR1 is SGHNT and CDR2 is YYREEE (reference sequence). Variable domain in full (rest from reference TRBV5-4 and TRBJ2-3): ETGVTQSPTHLIKTRGQQVTLRCSSQSGHNTVSWYQQALGQGPQFIFQYYREEENGRGNFPPRFSGLQFPNYSSELNVNALELDDSALYLCASGRDTDTQYFGPGTRLTVL.

The rearrangement joins TRBV5-1 to TRBJ1-1, with TRBD1 matching over 9 bases. CDR1 and CDR2 from the germline V gene are SGHRS and YFSETQ. V dropped 6 bases and J dropped 6; count of bases not matched to a gene: 6. CDR3 length equals 13 residues. The DNA for the CDR3 is TGCGCCAGCACCGGGACAGGGAGGTCTGAAGCTTTCTTT. As protein: CASTGTGRSEAFF.